Detailed here is one T cell receptor beta chain. The record originates from a study of blood T cell repertoires in COVID-19. Looking at the study overall: The study drew acute and convalescent COVID-19 samples from the United States, Italy and Spain. The cDNA or gDNA used as material had been derived from T cells, B-cell-depleted T cells, or PBMCs.

V trimming: 5 bases; J trimming: 5 bases; junction bases outside the gene matches: 10. The CDR3 is made up of 15 amino acids. Germline V gene lookup returns CDR1 MDHEN and CDR2 SYDVKM. In the original analysis: The assay estimated nucleated cells by amplifying reference gene primers. The repertoire was sequenced with immunoSEQ multiplex PCR; TCRdb's copy has only in-frame clones and lacks some. Clone size and V and J calls were adopted from that table, with D and trimming inferred from the DNA. The profile shows tens of thousands of clones, over 75% of them singletons. The sequencing sample was made of peripheral blood. V is TRBV28 and J is TRBJ2-5; 8 positions match TRBD2. The sequence was collected from an elderly man with acute or convalescent COVID-19. The CDR3: CASSPTSGGAETQYF. The CDR3 DNA follows: TGTGCCAGCAGTCCCACCTCGGGGGGGGCCGAGACCCAGTACTTC. Using reference TRBV28 and TRBJ2-5 for the parts outside the CDR3, the full variable domain is DVKVTQSSRYLVKRTGEKVFLECVQDMDHENMFWYRQDPGLGLRLIYFSYDVKMKEKGDIPEGYSVSREKKERFSLILESASTNQTSMYLCASSPTSGGAETQYFGPGTRLLVL.